A selection of T cell receptor beta chains follows, all from one sample in a study of cytomegalovirus exposure and HLA in healthy donors. Libraries were prepared by immunoSEQ multiplex PCR; TCRdb keeps only in-frame clonotypes and omits some of them. The data hold some 150,000 clones, with 70% to 80% observed a single time. Sequences were obtained from PBMCs. All receptors come from a female donor in good health and CMV-seronegative. Both conserved end residues are part of each CDR3. A D gene is named only where the DNA matches it firmly. Not all rows give a size; the values are once, few, many and, for expanded clones, a class.

CDR3 protein,CDR3 DNA,clone size,J gene,D gene,V gene
CASSVDRVRAEAFF,TGTGCCAGCTCTGTGGACAGGGTGCGCGCTGAAGCTTTCTTT,few,TRBJ1-1,TRBD1,TRBV18
CASSFRAILTVNTEAFF,TGTGCCAGCAGCTTCAGGGCCATTTTGACGGTGAACACTGAAGCTTTCTTT,.,TRBJ1-1,.,TRBV7-9
CASRLKLGLGRSYNSPLHF,TGTGCCAGCAGACTCAAACTAGGACTAGGTCGCTCCTATAATTCACCCCTCCACTTT,.,TRBJ1-6,.,TRBV2
CASSLTGNQPQHF,TGTGCCAGCAGCTTGACAGGGAATCAGCCCCAGCATTTT,.,TRBJ1-5,TRBD1,TRBV7-8
CASSLRGSTGELFF,TGTGCCAGCAGCCTGCGGGGTAGCACCGGGGAGCTGTTTTTT,.,TRBJ2-2,.,TRBV27
CASSATGSTPWEQYF,TGCGCCAGCAGCGCTACCGGGAGTACTCCGTGGGAGCAGTACTTC,once,TRBJ2-7,.,TRBV5-1
CASSSRTSGRYNEQFF,TGTGCCAGCAGCTCCCGGACTAGCGGGCGCTACAATGAGCAGTTCTTC,few,TRBJ2-1,TRBD2,TRBV7-3
CAWSAPGQRTVGGYTF,TGTGCCTGGAGTGCCCCCGGACAGAGGACCGTTGGTGGCTACACCTTC,few,TRBJ1-2,.,TRBV30
CASSQDWTGDSFGSKNIQYF,TGCGCCAGCAGCCAAGACTGGACAGGGGATTCCTTCGGATCCAAAAACATTCAGTACTTC,.,TRBJ2-4,TRBD1,TRBV4-3
CASSPSAGNYGYTF,TGTGCCAGCTCACCAAGTGCGGGGAACTATGGCTACACCTTC,.,TRBJ1-2,.,TRBV18
CASSLDSGQRFF,TGCGCCAGCAGCTTGGATAGCGGGCAGCGGTTCTTC,.,TRBJ2-1,TRBD2,TRBV5-1
CASSISGGPTYEQYF,TGTGCCAGTAGTATTTCAGGGGGTCCTACCTACGAGCAGTACTTC,.,TRBJ2-7,TRBD1,TRBV19
CASSQEWDRGVSSTDTQYF,TGCGCCAGCAGCCAAGAGTGGGACAGGGGGGTGTCTAGCACAGATACGCAGTATTTT,.,TRBJ2-3,TRBD1,TRBV4-1